The clone carrying this T cell receptor (beta chain) was detected a few times. The sample is drawn from a study of blood T cell repertoires in COVID-19. Study-wide background: In each case, the material was cDNA or gDNA derived from T cells, B-cell-depleted T cells, or PBMCs.

The repertoire was sequenced with immunoSEQ multiplex PCR; TCRdb's copy has only in-frame clones and lacks some. The sample lists hundreds of thousands of clones, about 87% occurring once. The trim removed 9 bases at V and 8 bases at J, leaving 16 bases unmatched. The length of the CDR3 is 15 residues. Germline V gene data show CDR1 as LNHDA and CDR2 as SQIVND (reference sequence). The J gene is TRBJ1-5, the V gene TRBV19; 7 bases are shared with TRBD1. This receptor was identified in a woman aged 50 to 60 with COVID-19, enrolled during active disease. Sequencing was carried out using peripheral blood. The CDR3: CASATADRVEKPQHF. The CDR3 nucleotides read TGTGCCAGCGCCACCGCCGACAGGGTAGAGAAGCCCCAGCATTTT.